These T cell receptor beta chains were read from a single sample in a study of cytomegalovirus exposure and HLA in healthy donors. Some clones are missing from TCRdb's copy, which holds only in-frame ones; the method was immunoSEQ multiplex PCR. The data show roughly 190,000 clones, and the top ten clones hold 0.75% to 0.85%. The source material was PBMCs. Receptors were obtained from a woman in her late teens or twenties in good health and CMV-seropositive. Both conserved end residues are part of each CDR3. The D gene is left open where the match is weak.

j_call | cdr3_length | d_call | v_call | cdr3_aa | cdr3_nt
TRBJ2-7 | 11 | NA | TRBV2 | CASSVRFSKYF | TGTGCCAGCAGTGTCCGGTTTAGTAAGTACTTC
TRBJ2-2 | 16 | NA | TRBV19 | CASSSLERRDTGELFF | TGTGCCAGTAGTTCCCTGGAACGGCGGGACACCGGGGAGCTGTTTTTT
TRBJ1-5 | 12 | NA | TRBV6-6 | CASKQVNQPQHF | TGTGCCAGCAAACAGGTTAATCAGCCCCAGCATTTT
TRBJ2-7 | 15 | NA | TRBV29-1 | CSVVGTPYHPYEQYF | TGCAGCGTTGTAGGGACACCGTACCATCCCTACGAGCAGTACTTC
TRBJ2-5 | 14 | TRBD1 | TRBV6-6 | CASRMGQGSETQYF | TGTGCCAGCAGGATGGGACAGGGGTCGGAGACCCAGTACTTC
TRBJ1-4 | 12 | TRBD1 | TRBV29-1 | CSVRQGNEKLFF | TGCAGCGTAAGACAGGGGAATGAAAAACTGTTTTTT
TRBJ2-1 | 16 | TRBD2 | TRBV5-1 | CASSRIRAGAYNEQFF | TGCGCCAGCAGCCGCATACGCGCGGGGGCCTACAATGAGCAGTTCTTC
TRBJ2-5 | 14 | TRBD2 | TRBV19 | CASGSGTLQETQYF | TGTGCCAGTGGAAGCGGGACCCTTCAAGAGACCCAGTACTTC
TRBJ1-1 | 13 | NA | TRBV14 | CASSLTVGTEAFF | TGTGCCAGCAGTCTCACAGTGGGCACTGAAGCTTTCTTT
TRBJ2-5 | 11 | TRBD2 | TRBV30 | CARGSGKTQYF | TGTGCCCGCGGGAGTGGGAAGACCCAGTACTTC
TRBJ2-2 | 16 | TRBD2 | TRBV11-1 | CASSSSGGGFTGELFF | TGTGCCAGCAGCTCCAGCGGGGGGGGCTTCACCGGGGAGCTGTTTTTT
TRBJ1-4 | 13 | TRBD1 | TRBV6-5 | CASSWDRGEKLFF | TGTGCCAGCTCATGGGACAGGGGTGAAAAACTGTTTTTT
TRBJ2-1 | 17 | NA | TRBV13 | CASSLRSTGTSYNEQFF | TGTGCCAGCAGCTTACGCTCCACGGGGACTTCCTACAATGAGCAGTTCTTC
TRBJ2-3 | 13 | NA | TRBV5-1 | CASSGGSTDTQYF | TGCGCCAGCAGTGGAGGTTCCACAGATACGCAGTATTTT
TRBJ2-2 | 14 | NA | TRBV30 | CAWIRGGKSGELFF | TGTGCCTGGATAAGAGGCGGGAAGTCCGGGGAGCTGTTTTTT
TRBJ1-5 | 14 | NA | TRBV27 | CASSLAQGDQPQHF | TGTGCCAGCAGCCTGGCACAGGGTGATCAGCCCCAGCATTTT